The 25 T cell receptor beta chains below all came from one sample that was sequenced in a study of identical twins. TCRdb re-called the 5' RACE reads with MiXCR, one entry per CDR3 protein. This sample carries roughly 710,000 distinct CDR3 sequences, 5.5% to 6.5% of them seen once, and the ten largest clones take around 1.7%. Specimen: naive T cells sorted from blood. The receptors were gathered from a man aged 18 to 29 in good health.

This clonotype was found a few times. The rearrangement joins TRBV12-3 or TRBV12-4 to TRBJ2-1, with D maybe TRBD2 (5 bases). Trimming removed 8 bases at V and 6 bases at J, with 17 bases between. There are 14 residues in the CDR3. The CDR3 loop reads CASGWTPRPNEQFF. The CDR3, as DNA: TGTGCCAGCGGCTGGACTCCACGCCCCAATGAGCAGTTCTTC.

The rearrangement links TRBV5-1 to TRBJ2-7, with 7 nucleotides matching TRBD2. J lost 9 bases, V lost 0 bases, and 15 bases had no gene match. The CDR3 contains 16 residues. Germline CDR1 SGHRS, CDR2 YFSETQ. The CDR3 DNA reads TGCGCCAGCAGCTTGGTCGAGGGGACTACTTGGGTCTGGCAGTACGTC. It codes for CASSLVEGTTWVWQYV.

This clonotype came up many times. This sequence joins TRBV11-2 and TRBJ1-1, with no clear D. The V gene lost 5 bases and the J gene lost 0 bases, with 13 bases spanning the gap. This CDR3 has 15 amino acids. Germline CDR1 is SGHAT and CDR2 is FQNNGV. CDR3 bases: TGTGCCAGCAGCCCACAAACAGCAATGAACACTGAAGCTTTCTTT. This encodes CASSPQTAMNTEAFF.

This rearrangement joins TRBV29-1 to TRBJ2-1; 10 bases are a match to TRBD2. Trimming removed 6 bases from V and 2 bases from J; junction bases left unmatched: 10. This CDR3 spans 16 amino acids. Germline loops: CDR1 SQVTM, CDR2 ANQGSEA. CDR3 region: CSVTLAGGPAYNEQFF. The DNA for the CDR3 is TGCAGCGTGACCTTAGCGGGAGGCCCTGCCTACAATGAGCAGTTCTTC.

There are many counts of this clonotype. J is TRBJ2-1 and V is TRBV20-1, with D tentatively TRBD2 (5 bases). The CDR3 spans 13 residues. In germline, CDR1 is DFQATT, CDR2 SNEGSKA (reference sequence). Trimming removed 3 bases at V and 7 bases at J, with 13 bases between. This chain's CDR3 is CSASGLASNEQFF. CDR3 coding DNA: TGCAGTGCTAGCGGTCTAGCTTCAAATGAGCAGTTCTTC.

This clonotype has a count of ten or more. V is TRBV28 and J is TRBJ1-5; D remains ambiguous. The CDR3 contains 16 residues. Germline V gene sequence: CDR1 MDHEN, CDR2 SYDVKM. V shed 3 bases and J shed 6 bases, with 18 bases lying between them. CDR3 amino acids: CASSFSGITSGQPQHF. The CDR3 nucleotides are TGTGCCAGCAGTTTCAGTGGAATAACCTCGGGTCAGCCCCAGCATTTT.

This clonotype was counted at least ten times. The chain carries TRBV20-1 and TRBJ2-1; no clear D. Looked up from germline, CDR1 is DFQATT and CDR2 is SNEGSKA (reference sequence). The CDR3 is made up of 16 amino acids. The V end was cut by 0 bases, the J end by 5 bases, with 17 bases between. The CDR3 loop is CSARDRASSPNNEQFF. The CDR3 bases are TGCAGTGCTAGAGATAGGGCCAGCTCGCCCAACAATGAGCAGTTCTTC.

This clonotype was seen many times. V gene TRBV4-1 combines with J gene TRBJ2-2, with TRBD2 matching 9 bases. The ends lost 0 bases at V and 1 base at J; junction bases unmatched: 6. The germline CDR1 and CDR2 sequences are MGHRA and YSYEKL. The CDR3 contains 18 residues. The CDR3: CASSQDQLAGVNTGELFF. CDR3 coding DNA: TGCGCCAGCAGCCAAGATCAGTTAGCGGGAGTGAACACCGGGGAGCTGTTTTTT.

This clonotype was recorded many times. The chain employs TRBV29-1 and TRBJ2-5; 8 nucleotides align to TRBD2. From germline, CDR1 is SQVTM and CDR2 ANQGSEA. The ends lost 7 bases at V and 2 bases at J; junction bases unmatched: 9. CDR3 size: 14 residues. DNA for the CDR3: TGCAGCGCTGGACTACTAGCGGATCAAGAGACCCAGTACTTC. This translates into CSAGLLADQETQYF. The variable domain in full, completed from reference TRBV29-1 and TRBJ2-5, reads SAVISQKPSRDICQRGTSLTIQCQVDSQVTMMFWYRQQPGQSLTLIATANQGSEATYESGFVIDKFPISRPNLTFSTLTVSNMSPEDSSIYLCSAGLLADQETQYFGPGTRLLVL.

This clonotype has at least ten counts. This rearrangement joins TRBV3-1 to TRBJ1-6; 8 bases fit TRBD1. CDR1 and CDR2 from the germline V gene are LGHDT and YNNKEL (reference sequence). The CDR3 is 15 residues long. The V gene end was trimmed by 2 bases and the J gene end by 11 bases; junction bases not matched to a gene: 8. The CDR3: CASSQSDRVFPPLHF. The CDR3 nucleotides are TGTGCCAGCAGCCAATCGGACAGGGTATTTCCACCCCTCCACTTT.

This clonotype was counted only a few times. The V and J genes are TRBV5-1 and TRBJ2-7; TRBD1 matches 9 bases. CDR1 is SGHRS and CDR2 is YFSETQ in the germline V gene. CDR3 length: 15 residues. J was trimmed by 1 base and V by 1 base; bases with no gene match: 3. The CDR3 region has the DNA TGCGCCAGCAGCTTGTGGGGGACAGGGTCCTACGAGCAGTACTTC. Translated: CASSLWGTGSYEQYF.

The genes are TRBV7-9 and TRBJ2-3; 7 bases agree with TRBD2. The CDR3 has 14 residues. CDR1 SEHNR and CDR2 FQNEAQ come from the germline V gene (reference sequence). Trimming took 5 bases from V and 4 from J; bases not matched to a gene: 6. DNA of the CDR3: TGTGCCAGCAGCCGGACTAGTCAGTCAGATACGCAGTATTTT. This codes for CASSRTSQSDTQYF.

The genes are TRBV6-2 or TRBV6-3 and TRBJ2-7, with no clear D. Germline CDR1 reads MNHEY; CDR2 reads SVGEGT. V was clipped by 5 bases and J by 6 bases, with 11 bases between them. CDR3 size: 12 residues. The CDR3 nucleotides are TGTGCCAGCAGTCAGACGGCGATCGAGCAGTACTTC. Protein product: CASSQTAIEQYF.

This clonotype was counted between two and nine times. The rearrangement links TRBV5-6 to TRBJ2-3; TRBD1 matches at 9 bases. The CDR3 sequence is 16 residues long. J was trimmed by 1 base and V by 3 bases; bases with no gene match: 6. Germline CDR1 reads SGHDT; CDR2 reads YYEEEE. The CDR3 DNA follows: TGTGCCAGCAGCTCACTGGACAGGGGAGGCACAGATACGCAGTATTTT. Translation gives CASSSLDRGGTDTQYF.

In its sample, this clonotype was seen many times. CDR3 residues: CASRKQVEGSTEAFF. For the CDR3, the DNA is TGTGCCAGCAGAAAACAGGTGGAGGGGAGCACTGAAGCTTTCTTT. This rearrangement joins TRBV12-3 or TRBV12-4 to TRBJ1-1; possibly TRBD1 for D (5 bases). This CDR3 has 15 residues. Trimming pared 6 bases from V and 4 bases from J, leaving 18 bases between.

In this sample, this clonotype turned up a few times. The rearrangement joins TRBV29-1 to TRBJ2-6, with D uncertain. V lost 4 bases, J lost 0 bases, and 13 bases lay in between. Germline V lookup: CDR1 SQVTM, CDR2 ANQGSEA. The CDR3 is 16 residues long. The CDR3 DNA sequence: TGCAGCGTTGCTGGGCAGGTCCCCTCTGGGGCCAACGTCCTGACTTTC. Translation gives CSVAGQVPSGANVLTF. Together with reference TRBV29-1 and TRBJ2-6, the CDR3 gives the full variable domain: SAVISQKPSRDICQRGTSLTIQCQVDSQVTMMFWYRQQPGQSLTLIATANQGSEATYESGFVIDKFPISRPNLTFSTLTVSNMSPEDSSIYLCSVAGQVPSGANVLTFGAGSRLTVL.

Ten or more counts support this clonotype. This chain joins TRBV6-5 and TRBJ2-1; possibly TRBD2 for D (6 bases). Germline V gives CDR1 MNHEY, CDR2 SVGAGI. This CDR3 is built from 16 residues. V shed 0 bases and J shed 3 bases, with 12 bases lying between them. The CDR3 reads CASSYSRREFYNEQFF. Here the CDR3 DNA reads TGTGCCAGCAGTTACTCGAGGCGGGAATTCTACAATGAGCAGTTCTTC.

CDR3 bases: TGTGCCAGCAGTTATCGCGGGACAGGCTACACCGGGGAGCTGTTTTTT. Its translation: CASSYRGTGYTGELFF. This chain joins TRBV6-2 or TRBV6-3 and TRBJ2-2; 8 nucleotides match TRBD1. V shed 3 bases, J shed 3 bases, and the junction held 6 bases outside the gene matches. Germline CDR1 reads MNHEY; CDR2 reads SVGEGT. This CDR3 is 16 amino acids long.

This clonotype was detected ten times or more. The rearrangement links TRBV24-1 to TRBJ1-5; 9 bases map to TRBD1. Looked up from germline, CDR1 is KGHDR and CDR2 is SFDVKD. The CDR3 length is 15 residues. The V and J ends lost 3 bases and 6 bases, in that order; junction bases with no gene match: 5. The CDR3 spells CATSDRTGVSQPQHF. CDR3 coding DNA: TGTGCCACCAGTGATCGGACAGGGGTGAGTCAGCCCCAGCATTTT.

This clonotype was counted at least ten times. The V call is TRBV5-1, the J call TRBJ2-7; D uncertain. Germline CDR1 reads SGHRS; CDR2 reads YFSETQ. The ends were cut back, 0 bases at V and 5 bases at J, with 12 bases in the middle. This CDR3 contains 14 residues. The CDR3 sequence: CASSLVGNFDEQYF. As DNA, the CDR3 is TGCGCCAGCAGCTTGGTCGGTAATTTCGACGAGCAGTACTTC.

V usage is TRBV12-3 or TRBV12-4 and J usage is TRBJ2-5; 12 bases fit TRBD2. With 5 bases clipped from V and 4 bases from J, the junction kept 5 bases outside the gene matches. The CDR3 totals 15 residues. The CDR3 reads CASSHPGLAGETQYF. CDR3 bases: TGTGCCAGCAGTCACCCGGGACTAGCGGGAGAGACCCAGTACTTC.

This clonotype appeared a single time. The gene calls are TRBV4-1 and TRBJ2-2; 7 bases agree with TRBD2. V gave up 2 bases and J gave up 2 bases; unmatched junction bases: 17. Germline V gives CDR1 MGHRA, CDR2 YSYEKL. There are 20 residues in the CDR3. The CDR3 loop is CASSQRAGGQPGLNTGELFF. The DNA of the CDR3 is TGCGCCAGCAGCCAAAGGGCCGGCGGGCAGCCGGGACTAAACACCGGGGAGCTGTTTTTT.

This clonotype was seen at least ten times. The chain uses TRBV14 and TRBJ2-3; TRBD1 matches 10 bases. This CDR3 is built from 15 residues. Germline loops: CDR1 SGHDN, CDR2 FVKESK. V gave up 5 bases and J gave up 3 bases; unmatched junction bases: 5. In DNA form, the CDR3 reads TGTGCCAGCAGCAGACCGGGACAGGGGACAGATACGCAGTATTTT. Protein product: CASSRPGQGTDTQYF.

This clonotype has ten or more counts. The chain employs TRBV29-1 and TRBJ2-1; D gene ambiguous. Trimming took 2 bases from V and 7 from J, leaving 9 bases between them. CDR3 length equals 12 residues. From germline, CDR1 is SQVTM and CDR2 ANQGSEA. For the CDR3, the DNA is TGCAGCGTTGAACCCGGCGTGAATGAGCAGTTCTTC. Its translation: CSVEPGVNEQFF.

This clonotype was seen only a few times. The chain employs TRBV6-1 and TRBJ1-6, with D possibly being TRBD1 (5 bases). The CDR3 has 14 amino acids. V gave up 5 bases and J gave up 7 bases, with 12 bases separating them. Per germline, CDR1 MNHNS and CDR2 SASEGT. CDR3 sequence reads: CASSPGTKNSPLHF. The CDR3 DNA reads TGTGCCAGCAGTCCCGGGACCAAGAATTCACCCCTCCACTTT.